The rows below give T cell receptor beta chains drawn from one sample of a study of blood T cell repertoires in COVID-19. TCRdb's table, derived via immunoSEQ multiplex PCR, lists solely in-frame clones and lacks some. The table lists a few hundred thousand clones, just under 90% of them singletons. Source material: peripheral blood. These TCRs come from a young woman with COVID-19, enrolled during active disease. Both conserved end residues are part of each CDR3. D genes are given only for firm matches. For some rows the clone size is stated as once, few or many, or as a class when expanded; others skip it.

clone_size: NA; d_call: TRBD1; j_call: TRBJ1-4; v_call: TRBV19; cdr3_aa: CASSPTGQGRKLFF; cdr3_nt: TGTGCCAGTAGTCCCACGGGACAGGGGAGGAAACTGTTTTTT
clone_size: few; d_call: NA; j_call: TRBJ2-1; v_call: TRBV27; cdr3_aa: CASSSGVNEQFF; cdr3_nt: TGTGCCAGCAGTTCAGGGGTGAATGAGCAGTTCTTC
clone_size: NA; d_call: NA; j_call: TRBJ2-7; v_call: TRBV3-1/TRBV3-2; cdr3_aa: CASSQAGDRAHEQYF; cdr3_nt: TGTGCCAGCAGCCAAGCGGGAGACAGGGCCCACGAGCAGTACTTC
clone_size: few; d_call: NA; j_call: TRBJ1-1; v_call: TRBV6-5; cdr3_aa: CASSKEGPGTEAFF; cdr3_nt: TGTGCCAGCAGCAAAGAGGGCCCGGGTACTGAAGCTTTCTTT
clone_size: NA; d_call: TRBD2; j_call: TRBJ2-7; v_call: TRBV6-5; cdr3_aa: CASLAGPASEQYF; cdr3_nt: TGTGCCAGCCTAGCGGGGCCCGCTTCGGAGCAGTACTTC
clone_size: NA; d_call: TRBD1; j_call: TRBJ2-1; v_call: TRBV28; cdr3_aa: CASSLYLTGENEQFF; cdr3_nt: TGTGCCAGCAGTTTATACCTCACAGGGGAGAATGAGCAGTTCTTC
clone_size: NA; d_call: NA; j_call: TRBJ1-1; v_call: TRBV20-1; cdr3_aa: CSASAGSSNTEAFF; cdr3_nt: TGCAGTGCTAGTGCAGGGTCATCAAACACTGAAGCTTTCTTT
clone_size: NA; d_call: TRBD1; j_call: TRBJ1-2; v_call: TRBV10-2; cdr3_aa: CASRSTGQGAKGYTF; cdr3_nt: TGCGCCAGCAGATCGACGGGACAGGGGGCGAAAGGCTACACCTTC
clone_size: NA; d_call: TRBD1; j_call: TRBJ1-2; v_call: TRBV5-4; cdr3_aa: CASSLYRGYGYTF; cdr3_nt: TGTGCCAGCAGCTTGTACAGGGGCTATGGCTACACCTTC
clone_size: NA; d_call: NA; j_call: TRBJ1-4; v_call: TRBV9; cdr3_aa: CASSDPTASTNEKLFF; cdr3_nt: TGTGCCAGCAGCGACCCGACAGCTTCAACTAATGAAAAACTGTTTTTT
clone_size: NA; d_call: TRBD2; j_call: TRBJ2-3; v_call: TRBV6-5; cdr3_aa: CAVSGGLPTDTQYF; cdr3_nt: TGTGCCGTTAGCGGGGGCCTACCCACAGATACGCAGTATTTT
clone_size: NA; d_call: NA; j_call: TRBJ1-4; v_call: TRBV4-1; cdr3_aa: CASGYEKLFF; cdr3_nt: TGCGCCAGCGGCTATGAAAAACTGTTTTTT
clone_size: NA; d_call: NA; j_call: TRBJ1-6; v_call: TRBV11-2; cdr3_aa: CASSAREQFPPLHF; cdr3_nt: TGTGCCAGCAGCGCGCGGGAGCAGTTCCCACCCCTCCACTTT
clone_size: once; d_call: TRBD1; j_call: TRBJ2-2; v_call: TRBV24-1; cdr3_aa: CATSDQGAPNTGELFF; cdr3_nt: TGTGCCACCAGTGACCAGGGGGCGCCTAACACCGGGGAGCTGTTTTTT
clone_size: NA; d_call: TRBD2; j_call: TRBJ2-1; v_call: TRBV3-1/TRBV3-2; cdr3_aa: CASSQVFQRGPQSDEQFF; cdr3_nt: TGTGCCAGCAGCCAAGTGTTCCAGCGGGGGCCCCAAAGCGATGAGCAGTTCTTC
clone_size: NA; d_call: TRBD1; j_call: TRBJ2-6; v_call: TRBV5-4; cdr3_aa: CASSPRTGAAGANVLTF; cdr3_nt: TGTGCCAGCAGCCCTAGGACAGGGGCGGCTGGGGCCAACGTCCTGACTTTC
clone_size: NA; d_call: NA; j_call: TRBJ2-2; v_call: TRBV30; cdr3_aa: CALLTAGAGELFF; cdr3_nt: TGTGCCTTACTGACAGCCGGCGCCGGGGAGCTGTTTTTT
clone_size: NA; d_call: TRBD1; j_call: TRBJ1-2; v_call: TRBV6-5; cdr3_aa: CASTFGTGVLYGYTF; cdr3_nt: TGTGCCAGCACTTTCGGGACAGGGGTACTCTATGGCTACACCTTC
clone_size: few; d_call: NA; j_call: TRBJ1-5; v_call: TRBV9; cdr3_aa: CASSPGTHHGGQPQHF; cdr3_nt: TGTGCCAGCAGCCCCGGGACCCACCACGGGGGTCAGCCCCAGCATTTT
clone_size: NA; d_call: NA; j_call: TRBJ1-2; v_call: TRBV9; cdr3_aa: CASSVFAGPGGTF; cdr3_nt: TGTGCCAGCAGCGTCTTCGCAGGCCCGGGAGGCACCTTC
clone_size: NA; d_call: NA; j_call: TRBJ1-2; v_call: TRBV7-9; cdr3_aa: CASTLGAYGYTF; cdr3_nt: TGTGCCAGCACTTTAGGGGCCTATGGCTACACCTTC
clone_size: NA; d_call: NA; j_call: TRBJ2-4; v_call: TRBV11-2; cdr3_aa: CASSFTGGGLAKNIQYF; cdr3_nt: TGTGCCAGCAGCTTTACGGGGGGCGGACTCGCCAAAAACATTCAGTACTTC
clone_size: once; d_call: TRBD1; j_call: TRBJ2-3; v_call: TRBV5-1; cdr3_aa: CASSLGDRGGSADTQYF; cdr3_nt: TGCGCCAGCAGCTTGGGGGACAGGGGAGGGAGCGCAGATACGCAGTATTTT
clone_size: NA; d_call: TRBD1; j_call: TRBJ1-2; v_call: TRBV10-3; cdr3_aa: CAISGQGARDGYTF; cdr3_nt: TGTGCCATCAGTGGACAGGGGGCGCGAGATGGCTACACCTTC
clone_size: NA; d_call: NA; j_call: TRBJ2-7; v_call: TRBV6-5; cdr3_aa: CASGYLSSYEQYF; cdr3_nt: TGTGCCAGCGGGTACTTGAGCTCCTACGAGCAGTACTTC
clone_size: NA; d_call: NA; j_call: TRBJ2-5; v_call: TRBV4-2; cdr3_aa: CASSQRGRYQETQYF; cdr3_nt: TGTGCCAGCAGCCAACGGGGGAGGTACCAAGAGACCCAGTACTTC
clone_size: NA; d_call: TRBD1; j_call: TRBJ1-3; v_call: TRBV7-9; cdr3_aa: CASSSTTGGFGNTIYF; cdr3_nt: TGTGCCAGCAGCTCGACTACAGGGGGTTTTGGAAACACCATATATTTT